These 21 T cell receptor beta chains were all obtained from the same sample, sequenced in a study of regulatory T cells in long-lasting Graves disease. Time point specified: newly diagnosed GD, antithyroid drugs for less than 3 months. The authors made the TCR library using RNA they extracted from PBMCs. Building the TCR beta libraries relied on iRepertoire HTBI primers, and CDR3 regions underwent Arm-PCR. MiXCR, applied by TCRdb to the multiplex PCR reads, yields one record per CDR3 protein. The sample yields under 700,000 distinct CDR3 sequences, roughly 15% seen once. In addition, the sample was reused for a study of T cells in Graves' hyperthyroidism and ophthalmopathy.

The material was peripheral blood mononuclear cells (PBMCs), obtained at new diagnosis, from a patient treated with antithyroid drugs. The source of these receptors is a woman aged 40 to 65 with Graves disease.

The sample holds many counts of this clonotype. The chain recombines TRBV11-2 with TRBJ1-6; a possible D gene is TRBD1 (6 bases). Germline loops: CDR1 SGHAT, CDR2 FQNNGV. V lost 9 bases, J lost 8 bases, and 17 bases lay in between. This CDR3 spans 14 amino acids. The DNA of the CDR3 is TGTGCCAGTCGATTCGGACAGTCCGATTCACCCCTCCACTTT. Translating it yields CASRFGQSDSPLHF.

CDR3 coding DNA: TGTGCCAGCAGACTCGGACAGGACGGGCAGCCCCAGCATTTT. Its protein is CASRLGQDGQPQHF. This chain uses TRBV7-2 with TRBJ1-5; 7 bases line up with TRBD1. Germline CDR1 and CDR2: SGHTA and FQGNSA. CDR3 length equals 14 residues. The J segment lost 7 bases and the V segment lost 6 bases, leaving 9 bases of the junction unmatched.

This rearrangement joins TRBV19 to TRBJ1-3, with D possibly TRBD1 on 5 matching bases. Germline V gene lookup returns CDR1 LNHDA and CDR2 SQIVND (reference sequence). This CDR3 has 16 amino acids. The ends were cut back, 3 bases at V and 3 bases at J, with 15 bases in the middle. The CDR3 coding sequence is TGTGCCAGTAGTATTGCACTAGGGGATGGTGGAAACACCATATATTTT. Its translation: CASSIALGDGGNTIYF.

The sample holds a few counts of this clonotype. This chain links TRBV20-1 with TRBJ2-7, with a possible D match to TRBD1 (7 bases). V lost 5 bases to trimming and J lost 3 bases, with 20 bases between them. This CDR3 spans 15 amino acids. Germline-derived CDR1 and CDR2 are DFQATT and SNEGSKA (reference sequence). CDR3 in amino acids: CSARSQGTWDYEQYF. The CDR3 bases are TGCAGTGCTCGGTCACAGGGGACTTGGGACTACGAGCAGTACTTC.

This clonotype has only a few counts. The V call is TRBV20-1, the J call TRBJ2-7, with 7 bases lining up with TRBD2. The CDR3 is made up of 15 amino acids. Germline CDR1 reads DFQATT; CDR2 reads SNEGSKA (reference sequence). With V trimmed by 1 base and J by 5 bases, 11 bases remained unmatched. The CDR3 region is CSARAVSGTVHEQYF. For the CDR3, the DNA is TGCAGTGCTAGAGCTGTCAGCGGGACTGTCCACGAGCAGTACTTC.

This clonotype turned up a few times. The CDR3 reads CSASGGRYEQYF. The CDR3 bases are TGCAGTGCTAGCGGGGGGCGCTACGAGCAGTACTTC. V gene TRBV20-1 combines with J gene TRBJ2-7; a possible D gene is TRBD2 (7 bases). The germline V and J ends were trimmed by 3 bases and 3 bases, with 9 bases remaining between them. Germline lookup yields CDR1 DFQATT and CDR2 SNEGSKA (reference sequence). The CDR3 is 12 residues long.

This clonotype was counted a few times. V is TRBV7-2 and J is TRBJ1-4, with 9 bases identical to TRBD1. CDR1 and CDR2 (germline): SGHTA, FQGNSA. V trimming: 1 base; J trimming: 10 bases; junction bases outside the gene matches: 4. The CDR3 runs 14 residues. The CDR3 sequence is CASSLDGTGTKLFF. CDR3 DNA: TGTGCCAGCAGCTTAGATGGGACAGGGACAAAACTGTTTTTT.

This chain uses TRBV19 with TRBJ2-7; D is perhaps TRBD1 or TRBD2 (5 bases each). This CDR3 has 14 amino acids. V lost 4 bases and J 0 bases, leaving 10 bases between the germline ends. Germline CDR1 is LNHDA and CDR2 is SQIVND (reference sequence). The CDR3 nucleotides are TGTGCCAGTAGTAGTGTGGGGGACTCCTACGAGCAGTACTTC. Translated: CASSSVGDSYEQYF. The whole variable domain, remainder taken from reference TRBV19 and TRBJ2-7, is DGGITQSPKYLFRKEGQNVTLSCEQNLNHDAMYWYRQDPGQGLRLIYYSQIVNDFQKGDIAEGYSVSREKKESFPLTVTSAQKNPTAFYLCASSSVGDSYEQYFGPGTRLTVT.

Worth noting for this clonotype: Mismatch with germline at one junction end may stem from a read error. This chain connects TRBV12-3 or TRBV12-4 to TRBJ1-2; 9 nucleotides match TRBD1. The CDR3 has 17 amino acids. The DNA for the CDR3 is TGTGCCAGCAGTTCTGACAGGGGGGGGTCCTCTCCCTATGGCAACACCTTC. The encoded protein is CASSSDRGGSSPYGNTF.

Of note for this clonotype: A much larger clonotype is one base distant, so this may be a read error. This CDR3 reads CASTRGHYQPQHF. CDR3 DNA sequence: TGTGCCAGCACCCGAGGCCACTATCAGCCCCAGCATTTT. The chain employs TRBV12-3 or TRBV12-4 and TRBJ1-5, with D hard to call. With 7 bases removed from V and 5 bases from J, the gap between germline ends came to 12 bases. This CDR3 has 13 residues.

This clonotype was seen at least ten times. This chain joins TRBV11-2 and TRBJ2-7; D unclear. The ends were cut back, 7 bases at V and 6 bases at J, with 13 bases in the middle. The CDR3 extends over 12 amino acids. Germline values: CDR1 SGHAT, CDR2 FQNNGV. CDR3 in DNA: TGTGCCAGCACCAGCACCCCGGGCGAGCAGTACTTC. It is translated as CASTSTPGEQYF.

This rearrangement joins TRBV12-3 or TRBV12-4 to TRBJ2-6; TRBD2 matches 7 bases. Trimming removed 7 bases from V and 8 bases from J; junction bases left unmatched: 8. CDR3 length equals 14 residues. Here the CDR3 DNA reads TGTGCCAGCATCCTAGTGGGGGGGACCAACGTCCTGACTTTC. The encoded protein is CASILVGGTNVLTF.

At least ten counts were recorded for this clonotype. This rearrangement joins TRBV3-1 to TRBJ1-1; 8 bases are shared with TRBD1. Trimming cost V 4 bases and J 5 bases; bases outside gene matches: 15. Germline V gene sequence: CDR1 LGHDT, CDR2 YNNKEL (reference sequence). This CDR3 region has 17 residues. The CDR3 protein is CASSLRQGPRRETEAFF. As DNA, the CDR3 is TGTGCCAGCAGCCTTCGACAGGGGCCCCGTCGGGAAACTGAAGCTTTCTTT.

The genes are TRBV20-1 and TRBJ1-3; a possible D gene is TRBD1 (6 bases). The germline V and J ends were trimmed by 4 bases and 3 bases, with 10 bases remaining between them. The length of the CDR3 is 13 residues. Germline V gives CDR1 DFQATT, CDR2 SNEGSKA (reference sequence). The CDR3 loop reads CSAKGGLGNTIYF. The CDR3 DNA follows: TGCAGTGCTAAAGGGGGGCTTGGAAACACCATATATTTT.

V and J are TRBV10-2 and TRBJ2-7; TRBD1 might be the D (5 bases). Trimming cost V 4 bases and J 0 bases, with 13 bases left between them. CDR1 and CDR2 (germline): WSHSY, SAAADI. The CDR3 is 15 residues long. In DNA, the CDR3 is TGCGCCAGCAGTGGGGGCACATCCAACTCCTACGAGCAGTACTTC. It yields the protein CASSGGTSNSYEQYF.

CDR3 amino acids: CSATGQGTEAFF. CDR3 sequence (DNA): TGCAGTGCAACGGGACAGGGGACTGAAGCTTTCTTT. The V call is TRBV20-1, the J call TRBJ1-1; TRBD1 agrees at 10 bases. The CDR3 is 12 amino acids. The V segment lost 6 bases and the J segment 5 bases; nucleotides outside the gene matches: 3. Germline assignment: CDR1 DFQATT and CDR2 SNEGSKA (reference sequence).

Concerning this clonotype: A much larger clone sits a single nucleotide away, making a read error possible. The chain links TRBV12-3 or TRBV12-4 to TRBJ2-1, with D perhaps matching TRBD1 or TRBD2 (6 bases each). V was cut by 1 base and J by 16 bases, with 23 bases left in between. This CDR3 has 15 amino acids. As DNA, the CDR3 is TGTGCCAGCAGTTTAGGTTTCTCGCCGGGGGCTCCAATCTTCTTC. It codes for CASSLGFSPGAPIFF.

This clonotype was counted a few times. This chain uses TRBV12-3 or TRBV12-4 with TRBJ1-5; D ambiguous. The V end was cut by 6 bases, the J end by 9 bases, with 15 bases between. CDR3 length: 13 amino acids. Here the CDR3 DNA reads TGTGCCAGCAGCCCCGGGGTCTATACGCCCCAGCATTTT. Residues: CASSPGVYTPQHF.

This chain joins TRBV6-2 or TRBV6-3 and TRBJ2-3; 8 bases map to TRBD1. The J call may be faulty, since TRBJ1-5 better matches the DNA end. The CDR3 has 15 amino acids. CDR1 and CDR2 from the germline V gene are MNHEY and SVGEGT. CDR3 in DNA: TGTGCCAGCAGTCGCACAGGGGGTGCCACAGATACGCAGCATTTT. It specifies CASSRTGGATDTQHF.

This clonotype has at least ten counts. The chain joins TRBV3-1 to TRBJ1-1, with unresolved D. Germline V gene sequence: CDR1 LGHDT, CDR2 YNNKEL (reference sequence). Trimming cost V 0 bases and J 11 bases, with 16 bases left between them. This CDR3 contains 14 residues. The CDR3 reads CASSQDTTGPQAFF. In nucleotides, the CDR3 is TGTGCCAGCAGCCAAGACACTACCGGTCCTCAGGCTTTCTTT. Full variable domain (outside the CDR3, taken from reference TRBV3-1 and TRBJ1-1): DTAVSQTPKYLVTQMGNDKSIKCEQNLGHDTMYWYKQDSKKFLKIMFSYNNKELIINETVPNRFSPKSPDKAHLNLHINSLELGDSAVYFCASSQDTTGPQAFFGQGTRLTVV.

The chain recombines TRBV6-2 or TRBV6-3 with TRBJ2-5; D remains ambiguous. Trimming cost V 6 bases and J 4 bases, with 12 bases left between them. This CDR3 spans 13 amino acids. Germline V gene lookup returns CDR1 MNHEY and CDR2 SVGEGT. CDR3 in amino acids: CASRAPTRETQYF. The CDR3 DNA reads TGTGCCAGCAGAGCACCGACGAGAGAGACCCAGTACTTC.